The T cell receptor beta chain under discussion was sequenced for a study of blood T cell repertoires in COVID-19. The CDR3 extends over 13 amino acids. V was pared by 10 bases and J by 8 bases, with 12 bases of the junction left unmatched. The germline CDR1 and CDR2 sequences are SNHLY and FYNNEI. Original data processing: Amplifying reference gene primers gave estimates of nucleated cell counts. Sequencing used immunoSEQ multiplex PCR; TCRdb keeps in-frame clones, though not all of them. V, J and clone size were drawn from that table, and D and trimming were deduced from the DNA. The data contain 130,000 to 150,000 clones, around 82% of them singletons.

What was sequenced was peripheral blood. The rearrangement uses TRBV2 and TRBJ1-2, with TRBD1 matching 8 bases. This clonotype was sampled from a man aged 55-75 years with acute or convalescent COVID-19. The CDR3 nucleotides are TGTGCCACCACGGGACAGGCGCAAGGGGGCTACACCTTC. Residues: CATTGQAQGGYTF.